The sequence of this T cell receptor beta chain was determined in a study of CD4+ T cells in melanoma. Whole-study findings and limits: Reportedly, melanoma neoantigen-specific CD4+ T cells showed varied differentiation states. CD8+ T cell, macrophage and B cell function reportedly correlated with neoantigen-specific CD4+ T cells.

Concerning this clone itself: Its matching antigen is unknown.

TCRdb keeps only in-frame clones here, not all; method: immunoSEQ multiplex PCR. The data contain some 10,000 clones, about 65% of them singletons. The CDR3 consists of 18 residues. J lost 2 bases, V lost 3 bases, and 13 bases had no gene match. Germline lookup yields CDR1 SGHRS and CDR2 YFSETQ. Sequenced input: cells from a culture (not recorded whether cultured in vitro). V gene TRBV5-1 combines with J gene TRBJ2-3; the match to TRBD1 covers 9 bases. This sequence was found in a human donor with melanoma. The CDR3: CASSSRPGQGETTDTQYF. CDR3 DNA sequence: TGCGCCAGCAGCTCCAGACCGGGACAGGGCGAAACCACAGATACGCAGTATTTT.